This note documents a single TCR beta chain sequence. Its antigen is unknown. Per-base quality was not reported, and no clone a single base away is much larger than it. Collaborating institutions collected whole blood in K2EDTA tubes following their own protocols. For TCRbeta analysis, collaborator samples were shipped as frozen whole blood, as isolated PBMCs, or as DNA extracted from either sample type. This entry comes from a study of blood T cell repertoires in COVID-19 (dated by TCRdb to about 2020). At the level of the whole study: Collaborator samples came from the United States, Italy and Spain and covered acute and convalescent phases of COVID-19. The prospective study material was composed of cDNA or gDNA derived from T cells, B-cell-depleted T cells, or PBMCs. Deeply sampled blood TCRbeta repertoires from subjects exposed to, actively infected with, or recovered from COVID-19 were included in the dataset. The repertoires were released in a freely available public database meant as a resource for research on the immune response to SARS-CoV-2. Samples came from the ongoing ImmuneRACE study (first 160 participants) plus 1,254 subjects from 6 global collaborators. The sample metadata nearly always contained a de-identified subject ID, COVID-19 status, age in years and sex. HLA class I and class II types, where available, came from metadata supplied by the sample provider rather than from assay-based typing. Overall results and qualifications from the work: The quantity of clinical and demographic metadata differed by source and by participant and was supplied without curation.

CDR1 and CDR2 (KGHDR, SFDVKD) derive from the germline V gene. Counted from cysteine to phenylalanine, this CDR3 has 14 amino acids. The entry retains the CDR3 DNA only, 42 bases that are in frame from base 1. Deletion took 7 bases off V and 3 bases off J, with a span of 14 bases between the germline ends. TCRbeta CDR3 regions were amplified from genomic DNA by means of the immunoSEQ Assay, a bias-controlled multiplex PCR. In the original analysis: Within the assay, amplification of reference gene primers was used to estimate how many nucleated cells each sample contained. To quantify the absolute abundance of each unique TCRbeta CDR3 rearrangement, sequence reads were collapsed and filtered. For each sample, productive Simpson clonality was calculated by taking the square root of Simpson's diversity index across productive rearrangements. TCRdb's version of the immuneACCESS table is confined to in-frame rearrangements and falls short of the full clone set. An unresolved V gene accounts for under half of the shortfall where checked; the remainder is of unknown origin. That table supplies the V and J calls and clone size; D and trimming were determined from the DNA. The sample table shows under 200,000 clones, and roughly 85% are seen once. 20% to 25% of the sample belongs to the ten largest clones.

The chain employs TRBV24-1 and TRBJ1-2; the D gene is possibly TRBD1, with 5 bases matching. The TCR originated in a man aged 55 to 70 with active or convalescent COVID-19. Sequenced material: peripheral blood. The CDR3: CATRTELFYYGYTF. The nucleotide sequence reads TGTGCCACCAGGACAGAATTGTTTTACTATGGCTACACCTTC.